This record looks at one TCR beta chain sequence and its context. What it binds is not known. There are 14 residues in the CDR3. Germline V gene lookup returns CDR1 DFQATT and CDR2 SNEGSKA (reference sequence). V lost 1 base to trimming and J lost 8 bases; unmatched junction nucleotides: 6. This sample is part of a study of response to subunit inactivated influenza vaccine. Study observations and caveats: New T cells are recruited in small numbers by each seasonal influenza vaccination, according to the authors' suggestion.

TCRdb re-called the RT-PCR reads through MiXCR, storing one row per CDR3 protein. The sample has a few hundred thousand distinct CDR3 sequences, approximately 9.9% seen once. This clonotype was obtained from a man in his forties or fifties who received an inactivated influenza vaccine. The chain employs TRBV20-1 and TRBJ2-1; TRBD2 aligns across 9 bases. The material was PBMCs from blood, obtained roughly 47 days after vaccination. CDR3 bases: TGCAGTGCTAGAGTGGCGGGAGGGCCGGATGAGCAGTTCTTC. This sequence encodes CSARVAGGPDEQFF.